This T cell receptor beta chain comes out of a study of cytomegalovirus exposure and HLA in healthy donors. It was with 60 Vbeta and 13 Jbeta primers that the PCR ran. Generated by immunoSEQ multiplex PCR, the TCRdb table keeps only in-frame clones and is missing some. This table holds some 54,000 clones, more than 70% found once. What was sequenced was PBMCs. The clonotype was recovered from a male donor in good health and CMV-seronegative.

The CDR3 loop is CATSSADTSGGQPQHF. As DNA, the CDR3 is TGTGCCACCAGCAGCGCCGATACATCGGGGGGTCAGCCCCAGCATTTT. The genes are TRBV15 and TRBJ1-5; D possibly corresponds to TRBD1 (5 bases). Germline lookup yields CDR1 LNHNV and CDR2 YYDKDF (reference sequence). This CDR3 comprises 16 residues. V gave up 3 bases and J gave up 6 bases, with 18 bases separating them.